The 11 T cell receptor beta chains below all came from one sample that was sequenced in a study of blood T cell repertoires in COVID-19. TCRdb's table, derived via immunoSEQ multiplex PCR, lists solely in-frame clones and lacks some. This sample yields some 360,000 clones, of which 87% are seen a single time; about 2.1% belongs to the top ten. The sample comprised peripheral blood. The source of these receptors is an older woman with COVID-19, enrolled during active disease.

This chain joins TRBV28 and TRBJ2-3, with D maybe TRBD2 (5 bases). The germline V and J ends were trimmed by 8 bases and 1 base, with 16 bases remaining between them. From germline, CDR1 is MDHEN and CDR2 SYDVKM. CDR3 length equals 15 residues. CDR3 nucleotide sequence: TGTGCCAGCGCCAGAGCGGATACAGGCACAGATACGCAGTATTTT. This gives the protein CASARADTGTDTQYF.

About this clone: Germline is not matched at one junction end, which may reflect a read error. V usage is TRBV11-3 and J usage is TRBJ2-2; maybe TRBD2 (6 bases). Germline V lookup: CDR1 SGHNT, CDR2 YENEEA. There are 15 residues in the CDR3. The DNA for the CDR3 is TGTGCCAGCAGCCCCGGCGGGGCCAACACCGGGGAGCTGCTTTTT. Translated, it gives CASSPGGANTGELLF.

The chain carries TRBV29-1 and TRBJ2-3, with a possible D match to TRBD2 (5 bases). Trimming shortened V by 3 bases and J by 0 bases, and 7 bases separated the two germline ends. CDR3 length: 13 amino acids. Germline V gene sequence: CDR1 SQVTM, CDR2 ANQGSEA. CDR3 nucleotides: TGCAGCGTTGATTGGGAGAGCACAGATACGCAGTATTTT. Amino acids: CSVDWESTDTQYF.

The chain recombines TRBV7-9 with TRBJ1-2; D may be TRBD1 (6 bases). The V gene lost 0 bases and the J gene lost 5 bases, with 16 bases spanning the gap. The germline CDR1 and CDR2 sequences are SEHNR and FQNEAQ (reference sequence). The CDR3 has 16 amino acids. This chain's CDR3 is CASSLAGAGSTYGYTF. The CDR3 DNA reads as TGTGCCAGCAGCTTAGCGGGGGCGGGTAGTACTTATGGCTACACCTTC.

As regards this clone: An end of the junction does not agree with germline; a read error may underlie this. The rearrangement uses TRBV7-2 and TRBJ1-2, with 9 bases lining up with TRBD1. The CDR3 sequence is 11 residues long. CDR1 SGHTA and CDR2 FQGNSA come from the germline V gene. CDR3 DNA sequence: TGTGCCAGGGCGACAGGGGGGGCGCCCCCCTTC. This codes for CARATGGAPPF.

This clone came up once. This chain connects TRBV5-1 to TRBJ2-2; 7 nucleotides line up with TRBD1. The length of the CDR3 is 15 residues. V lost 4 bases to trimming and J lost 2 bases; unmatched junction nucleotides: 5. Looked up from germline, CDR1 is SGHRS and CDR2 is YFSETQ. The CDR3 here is CASSRDSINTGELFF. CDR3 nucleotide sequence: TGCGCCAGCAGCCGGGACAGCATCAACACCGGGGAGCTGTTTTTT.

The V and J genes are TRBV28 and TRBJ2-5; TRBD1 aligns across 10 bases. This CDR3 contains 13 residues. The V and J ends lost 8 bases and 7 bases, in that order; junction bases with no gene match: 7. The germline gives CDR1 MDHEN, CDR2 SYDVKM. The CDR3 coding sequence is TGTGCCAGCTTTGACAGGGGGCGTGGGACCCAGTACTTC. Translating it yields CASFDRGRGTQYF. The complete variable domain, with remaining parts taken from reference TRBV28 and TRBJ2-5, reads DVKVTQSSRYLVKRTGEKVFLECVQDMDHENMFWYRQDPGLGLRLIYFSYDVKMKEKGDIPEGYSVSREKKERFSLILESASTNQTSMYLCASFDRGRGTQYFGPGTRLLVL.

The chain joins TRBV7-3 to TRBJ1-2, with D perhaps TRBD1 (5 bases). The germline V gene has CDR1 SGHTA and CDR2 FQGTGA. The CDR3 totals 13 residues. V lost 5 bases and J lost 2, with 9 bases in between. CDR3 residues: CASSQGANYGYTF. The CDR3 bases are TGTGCCAGCAGCCAAGGGGCCAACTATGGCTACACCTTC.

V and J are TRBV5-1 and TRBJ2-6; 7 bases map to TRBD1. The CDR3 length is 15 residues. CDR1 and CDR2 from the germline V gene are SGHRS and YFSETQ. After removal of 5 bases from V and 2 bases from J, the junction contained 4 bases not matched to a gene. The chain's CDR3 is CASSKGGTGANVLTF. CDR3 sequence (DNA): TGCGCCAGCAGTAAAGGGGGCACTGGGGCCAACGTCCTGACTTTC.

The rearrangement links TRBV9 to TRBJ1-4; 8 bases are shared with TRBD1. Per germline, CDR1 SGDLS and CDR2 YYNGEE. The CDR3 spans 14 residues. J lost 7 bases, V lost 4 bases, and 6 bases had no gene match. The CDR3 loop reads CASSRDRGVEKLFF. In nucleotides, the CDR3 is TGTGCCAGCAGCCGAGACAGGGGAGTTGAAAAACTGTTTTTT.

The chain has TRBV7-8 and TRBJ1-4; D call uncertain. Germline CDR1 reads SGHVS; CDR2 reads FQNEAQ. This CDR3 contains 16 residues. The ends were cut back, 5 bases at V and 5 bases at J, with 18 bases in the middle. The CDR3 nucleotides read TGTGCCAGCAGCCTAATGAGAGGGAGGGAGAATGAAAAACTGTTTTTT. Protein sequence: CASSLMRGRENEKLFF.